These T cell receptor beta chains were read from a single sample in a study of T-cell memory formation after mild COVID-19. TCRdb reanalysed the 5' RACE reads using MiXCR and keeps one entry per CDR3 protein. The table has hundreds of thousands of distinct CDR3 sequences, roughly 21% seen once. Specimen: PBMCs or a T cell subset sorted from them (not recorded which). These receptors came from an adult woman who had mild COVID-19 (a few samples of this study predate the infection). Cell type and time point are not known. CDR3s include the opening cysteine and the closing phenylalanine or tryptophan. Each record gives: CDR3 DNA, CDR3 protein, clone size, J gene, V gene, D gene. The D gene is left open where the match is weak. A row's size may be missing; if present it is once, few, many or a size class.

CDR3nt: TGTGCCATCAGTGTCGGACGGCAAGAGACCCAGTACTTC
CDR3aa: CAISVGRQETQYF
abundance: .
j_gene: TRBJ2-5
v_gene: TRBV10-3
d_gene: .

CDR3nt: TGTGCCAGCAGTTTAGAGAAGTGGGGCCATTTCTTC
CDR3aa: CASSLEKWGHFF
abundance: many
j_gene: TRBJ2-1
v_gene: TRBV27
d_gene: .

CDR3nt: TGTGCCAGCAGCCCCCCCAGTGGGGCCGGGGAGCTGTTTTTT
CDR3aa: CASSPPSGAGELFF
abundance: few
j_gene: TRBJ2-2
v_gene: TRBV9
d_gene: .

CDR3nt: TGTGCCAGCAGTTACACAAGCGGGAGCTCCTACGAGCAGTACTTC
CDR3aa: CASSYTSGSSYEQYF
abundance: .
j_gene: TRBJ2-7
v_gene: TRBV6-5
d_gene: TRBD2

CDR3nt: TGTGCCAGCAGTACTGGACTATCCCTCACTGAAGCTTTCTTT
CDR3aa: CASSTGLSLTEAFF
abundance: .
j_gene: TRBJ1-1
v_gene: TRBV27
d_gene: .

CDR3nt: TGCGCCAGCAGCTTGGCTGGACTAGAGGCAGATACGCAGTATTTT
CDR3aa: CASSLAGLEADTQYF
abundance: few
j_gene: TRBJ2-3
v_gene: TRBV5-1
d_gene: TRBD2

CDR3nt: TGTGCCAGCAGCCTCGTACAGGGTGGAGATTTGTACACTGAAGCTTTCTTT
CDR3aa: CASSLVQGGDLYTEAFF
abundance: .
j_gene: TRBJ1-1
v_gene: TRBV6-5
d_gene: .

CDR3nt: TGTGCCTGGAGTGTTGGGACTGCGGGGGGCTACACCTTC
CDR3aa: CAWSVGTAGGYTF
abundance: once
j_gene: TRBJ1-2
v_gene: TRBV30
d_gene: .

CDR3nt: TGTGCCACCAGTGACCCCGGGACAGGGAATGAGCAGTTCTTC
CDR3aa: CATSDPGTGNEQFF
abundance: .
j_gene: TRBJ2-1
v_gene: TRBV24-1
d_gene: TRBD1

CDR3nt: TGTGCCAGCAGGCACCCCAGGGCAGCCTATGGCTACACCTTC
CDR3aa: CASRHPRAAYGYTF
abundance: few
j_gene: TRBJ1-2
v_gene: TRBV12-3/TRBV12-4
d_gene: .

CDR3nt: TGTGCCAGCAGTGGAGTGGGAGTAACTAGAGGGTCGCACGAGCAGTACTTC
CDR3aa: CASSGVGVTRGSHEQYF
abundance: .
j_gene: TRBJ2-7
v_gene: TRBV6-1
d_gene: .

CDR3nt: TGTGCCAGCAGTTACTCGACTAGCGGGGAGACCCAGTACTTC
CDR3aa: CASSYSTSGETQYF
abundance: few
j_gene: TRBJ2-5
v_gene: TRBV6-6
d_gene: TRBD2

CDR3nt: TGTGCCAGCAGTTACTCGAGGCCAGACAATGAGCAGTTCTTC
CDR3aa: CASSYSRPDNEQFF
abundance: few
j_gene: TRBJ2-1
v_gene: TRBV6-5
d_gene: .

CDR3nt: TGCAGTGCTCTACAGACTAGCGGACTTCTCAATGAGCAGTTCTTC
CDR3aa: CSALQTSGLLNEQFF
abundance: few
j_gene: TRBJ2-1
v_gene: TRBV20-1
d_gene: TRBD2

CDR3nt: TGCGCCAGCAGCTCGGGACAGCTTCCTGAAGCTTTCTTT
CDR3aa: CASSSGQLPEAFF
abundance: .
j_gene: TRBJ1-1
v_gene: TRBV5-1
d_gene: TRBD1

CDR3nt: TGCGCCAGCAGTTTTACAGCGGGAGCTTACAATGAGCAGTTCTTC
CDR3aa: CASSFTAGAYNEQFF
abundance: few
j_gene: TRBJ2-1
v_gene: TRBV5-1
d_gene: TRBD2

CDR3nt: TGCGCCAGCAGCCAAGTCCCGACTAGCGGGGGCTATACGCAGTATTTT
CDR3aa: CASSQVPTSGGYTQYF
abundance: .
j_gene: TRBJ2-3
v_gene: TRBV4-1
d_gene: TRBD2

CDR3nt: TGTGCCAGCAGCCAGAACAGGGGCCGGAGAGGCGAGCAGTACTTC
CDR3aa: CASSQNRGRRGEQYF
abundance: .
j_gene: TRBJ2-7
v_gene: TRBV11-2
d_gene: TRBD1

CDR3nt: TGTGCCAGCAGCTTGGGTAGGGGGTGGTCACCCCTCCACTTT
CDR3aa: CASSLGRGWSPLHF
abundance: .
j_gene: TRBJ1-6
v_gene: TRBV5-6
d_gene: .

CDR3nt: TGTGCCAGCAGTGGGGGTGGGACCTCCTACGAGCAGTACTTC
CDR3aa: CASSGGGTSYEQYF
abundance: .
j_gene: TRBJ2-7
v_gene: TRBV12-3/TRBV12-4
d_gene: .

CDR3nt: TGTGCCAGCAGCACGGGAGAAGGGAATCAGCCCCAGCATTTT
CDR3aa: CASSTGEGNQPQHF
abundance: few
j_gene: TRBJ1-5
v_gene: TRBV5-6
d_gene: .

CDR3nt: TGTGCCAGCAGAATCACACCCAACACCGGGGAGCTGTTTTTT
CDR3aa: CASRITPNTGELFF
abundance: few
j_gene: TRBJ2-2
v_gene: TRBV27
d_gene: .

CDR3nt: TGTGCCAGCAGTCCCCCCTTTGGGACAGCGCAAGAGACCCAGTACTTC
CDR3aa: CASSPPFGTAQETQYF
abundance: few
j_gene: TRBJ2-5
v_gene: TRBV12-3/TRBV12-4
d_gene: TRBD1

CDR3nt: TGTGCCAGCAGCTCAGCTGGAGGGTATTATGGCTACACCTTC
CDR3aa: CASSSAGGYYGYTF
abundance: .
j_gene: TRBJ1-2
v_gene: TRBV6-5
d_gene: .

CDR3nt: TGTGCCAGCAGTGTATACTCCCCCTACGAGCAGTACTTC
CDR3aa: CASSVYSPYEQYF
abundance: .
j_gene: TRBJ2-7
v_gene: TRBV25-1
d_gene: .

CDR3nt: TGTGCCAGCAGCTCGATATACAATGAGCAGTTCTTC
CDR3aa: CASSSIYNEQFF
abundance: few
j_gene: TRBJ2-1
v_gene: TRBV12-3/TRBV12-4
d_gene: .

CDR3nt: TGTGCCAGCAGGGTTATTAGGACAGGGGACACTGAAGCTTTCTTT
CDR3aa: CASRVIRTGDTEAFF
abundance: .
j_gene: TRBJ1-1
v_gene: TRBV7-2
d_gene: TRBD1

CDR3nt: TGTGCCAGCAGGGGTAAAGCGAACACCGGGGAGCTGTTTTTT
CDR3aa: CASRGKANTGELFF
abundance: few
j_gene: TRBJ2-2
v_gene: TRBV12-3/TRBV12-4
d_gene: .